The present T cell receptor (beta chain) was sequenced within a study of OX40 agonist ivuxolimab in advanced cancers. As for the study in general: The mean age was roughly 60 years, ranging from roughly 23 to 80, with about four fifths of participants male.

Remarks on this clone: Its antigen is unknown.

Germline lookup yields CDR1 SSHAT and CDR2 FNYEAQ (reference sequence). V trimming: 1 base; J trimming: 5 bases; junction bases outside the gene matches: 7. The CDR3 totals 16 residues. Findings and caveats of the study: Researchers report that CD8+ T cells had, on average, more expanded clones than CD4+.

Using immunoSEQ multiplex PCR, the repertoire was profiled, and TCRdb retains in-frame clones only, with some absent. The sample consists of just under 75,000 clones, roughly 92% of them appearing once. The receptor was derived from an adult with an advanced solid tumor such as melanoma, head and neck, liver or kidney cancer. The sample in question was CD4+ or CD8+ T cells sorted from blood, obtained in a trial of the OX40 agonist ivuxolimab. J is TRBJ2-1 and V is TRBV7-7; 8 bases match TRBD2. The CDR3 region has the DNA TGTGCCAGCAGCTTAGAAGGTCTAGCGGGCCACAATGAGCAGTTCTTC. Translation: CASSLEGLAGHNEQFF.